One and the same sample provided the 18 T cell receptor beta chains below, sequenced in a study of control samples from healthy donors and cancer patients. Generated by immunoSEQ multiplex PCR, the TCRdb table keeps only in-frame clones and is missing some. Among about 80,000 clones listed, approximately 89% were seen once. The sample was blood. Every receptor here comes from a man aged 45-65 years in good health.

This clone was seen only a few times. The chain joins TRBV5-6 to TRBJ2-3; 10 bases match TRBD1. Germline values: CDR1 SGHDT, CDR2 YYEEEE. CDR3 length: 15 amino acids. J gave up 7 bases and V 3 bases, and 8 bases lay outside the gene matches. The CDR3 nucleotides read TGTGCCAGCAGCTCCAGACAGGGGGCGAGAAATACGCAGTATTTT. It codes for CASSSRQGARNTQYF.

The V and J genes are TRBV29-1 and TRBJ1-1; D gene unclear. Germline CDR1 SQVTM, CDR2 ANQGSEA. The CDR3 has 11 residues. V lost 3 bases, J lost 3 bases, and 5 bases lay in between. DNA for the CDR3: TGCAGCGTTGAGACTTACACTGAAGCTTTCTTT. Residues: CSVETYTEAFF.

The rearrangement links TRBV3-1 (or the pseudogene TRBV3-2) to TRBJ2-3; 13 positions agree with TRBD2. The CDR3 loop spans 17 amino acids. Germline loops: CDR1 LGHDT, CDR2 YNNKEL (reference sequence). V lost 5 bases and J lost 5; bases outside the gene matches: 10. CDR3 sequence (DNA): TGTGCCAGCAGCTTAACGACTAGCGGGGGGCCCCAAGATACGCAGTATTTT. Residues: CASSLTTSGGPQDTQYF.

The genes are TRBV3-1 (or the pseudogene TRBV3-2) and TRBJ2-7; TRBD1 agrees at 7 bases. The germline V gene encodes CDR1 LGHDT and CDR2 YNNKEL (reference sequence). The J segment lost 6 bases and the V segment lost 6 bases, leaving 11 bases of the junction unmatched. The CDR3 is made up of 14 amino acids. The CDR3: CASSLSTGLGEQYF. The CDR3 region has the DNA TGTGCCAGCAGTCTATCGACAGGGCTCGGCGAGCAGTACTTC.

In its sample, this clone was seen a few times. The chain links TRBV5-1 to TRBJ1-2, with TRBD1 identical over 7 bases. With 0 bases clipped from V and 5 bases from J, the junction kept 7 bases outside the gene matches. The CDR3 is 15 residues long. Germline assignment: CDR1 SGHRS and CDR2 YFSETQ. The CDR3 sequence is CASSLDYGTVYGYTF. The CDR3 bases are TGCGCCAGCAGCTTGGATTACGGGACAGTTTATGGCTACACCTTC. Supplemented by reference TRBV5-1 and TRBJ1-2, the full variable domain reads KAGVTQTPRYLIKTRGQQVTLSCSPISGHRSVSWYQQTPGQGLQFLFEYFSETQRNKGNFPGRFSGRQFSNSRSEMNVSTLELGDSALYLCASSLDYGTVYGYTFGSGTRLTVV.

V and J are TRBV6-5 and TRBJ2-7; maybe TRBD1 (5 bases). The V gene lost 2 bases and the J gene lost 5 bases, with 16 bases spanning the gap. The CDR3 totals 15 residues. Germline V lookup: CDR1 MNHEY, CDR2 SVGAGI. This chain's CDR3 is CASSYRQGGGNEQYF. The DNA for the CDR3 is TGTGCCAGCAGTTACCGCCAGGGTGGTGGGAACGAGCAGTACTTC.

This chain connects TRBV19 to TRBJ2-7; 10 bases are a match to TRBD1. This CDR3 is 15 amino acids long. The germline gives CDR1 LNHDA, CDR2 SQIVND (reference sequence). The V segment lost 1 base and the J segment 7 bases; nucleotides outside the gene matches: 7. The CDR3 is CASSIGGTGVGEQYF. Written as DNA, the CDR3 is TGTGCCAGTAGTATAGGGGGGACAGGGGTCGGAGAGCAGTACTTC. Full variable domain (missing parts from reference TRBV19 and TRBJ2-7): DGGITQSPKYLFRKEGQNVTLSCEQNLNHDAMYWYRQDPGQGLRLIYYSQIVNDFQKGDIAEGYSVSREKKESFPLTVTSAQKNPTAFYLCASSIGGTGVGEQYFGPGTRLTVT.

This clone was counted only a few times. The chain carries TRBV6-4 and TRBJ2-2; D ambiguous. CDR1 is MRHNA, CDR2 SNTAGT, per germline. The CDR3 is 13 amino acids. V was clipped by 4 bases and J by 4 bases, with 7 bases between them. CDR3 amino acids: CASSVSGTGELFF. In nucleotides, the CDR3 is TGTGCCAGCAGTGTGTCGGGCACCGGGGAGCTGTTTTTT.

This clone was observed a single time. The J gene is TRBJ2-1, the V gene TRBV11-2; 10 bases are a match to TRBD2. The length of the CDR3 is 18 residues. Unmatched junction bases numbered 13, after V lost 3 bases and J lost 5 bases. CDR1 is SGHAT, CDR2 FQNNGV, per germline. The CDR3 spells CASSFAYLASGGDNEQFF. The CDR3 DNA reads TGTGCCAGCAGCTTTGCCTACCTGGCTAGCGGGGGTGACAATGAGCAGTTCTTC.

CDR3 in DNA: TGCGCCAGCAGCCGCCCCCCCCTCTACTACGAGCAGTACTTC. The encoded protein is CASSRPPLYYEQYF. The chain joins TRBV10-2 to TRBJ2-7; no firm D call. V lost 6 bases and J 3 bases, leaving 15 bases between the germline ends. Germline assignment: CDR1 WSHSY and CDR2 SAAADI. CDR3 length: 14 residues.

CDR3 loop: CASSSSRGLANYGYTF. CDR3 bases: TGTGCCAGCAGTTCCAGTAGGGGGCTAGCTAACTATGGCTACACCTTC. The chain has TRBV6-6 and TRBJ1-2; 7 bases are a match to TRBD1. Germline lookup yields CDR1 MNHNY and CDR2 SVGAGI (reference sequence). The CDR3 totals 16 residues. Losses at the gene ends were 4 bases for V and 0 bases for J; bases not matched to a gene: 8.

The V call is TRBV6-5, the J call TRBJ1-4; no clear D. This CDR3 spans 13 amino acids. Germline assignment: CDR1 MNHEY and CDR2 SVGAGI. Between the trimmed V and J ends, which lost 2 bases and 3 bases, there was a span of 4 bases. CDR3 nucleotide sequence: TGTGCCAGCAGTTACCAGCCTAATGAAAAACTGTTTTTT. This codes for CASSYQPNEKLFF.

The chain uses TRBV30 and TRBJ2-6; 7 bases align to TRBD2. This CDR3 is 13 amino acids long. Looked up from germline, CDR1 is GTSNPN and CDR2 is SVGIG (reference sequence). With 8 bases clipped from V and 5 bases from J, the junction kept 6 bases outside the gene matches. CDR3: CAGGVLRANVLTF. The CDR3 nucleotides are TGTGCCGGGGGGGTGCTCCGGGCCAACGTCCTGACTTTC.

V usage is TRBV28 and J usage is TRBJ2-7; 7 bases align to TRBD1. V gave up 8 bases and J gave up 3 bases; unmatched junction bases: 10. The CDR3 consists of 14 residues. CDR1 MDHEN and CDR2 SYDVKM come from the germline V gene. The CDR3 region has the DNA TGTGCCAGCTTCCCTCGACAGGGAGACTACGAGCAGTACTTC. Encoded protein: CASFPRQGDYEQYF. The full variable domain, with the rest looked up from reference TRBV28 and TRBJ2-7, is DVKVTQSSRYLVKRTGEKVFLECVQDMDHENMFWYRQDPGLGLRLIYFSYDVKMKEKGDIPEGYSVSREKKERFSLILESASTNQTSMYLCASFPRQGDYEQYFGPGTRLTVT.

The chain employs TRBV21-1 and TRBJ1-1. TRBV21-1 is assigned pseudogene status. The CDR3 totals 12 residues. For the CDR3, the DNA is TGTGCCAGCAGCCCGTTGAACACTGAAGCTTTCTTT. The encoded protein is CASSPLNTEAFF.

The chain uses TRBV2 and TRBJ1-1; D is ambiguous. The germline CDR1 and CDR2 sequences are SNHLY and FYNNEI. Between the trimmed V and J ends, which lost 6 bases and 1 base, there was a span of 9 bases. This CDR3 comprises 13 residues. Here the CDR3 reads CASSPTPNTEAFF. CDR3 nucleotide sequence: TGTGCCAGCAGCCCCACTCCGAACACTGAAGCTTTCTTT. The full variable domain, in which reference TRBV2 and TRBJ1-1 provide the parts outside the CDR3, is EPEVTQTPSHQVTQMGQEVILRCVPISNHLYFYWYRQILGQKVEFLVSFYNNEISEKSEIFDDQFSVERPDGSNFTLKIRSTKLEDSAMYFCASSPTPNTEAFFGQGTRLTVV.

The chain recombines TRBV7-8 with TRBJ1-5; TRBD1 aligns across 9 bases. The CDR3 loop spans 15 amino acids. From germline, CDR1 is SGHVS and CDR2 FQNEAQ. V shed 2 bases, J shed 6 bases, and the junction held 5 bases outside the gene matches. CDR3 sequence: CASSLLDRGPQPQHF. CDR3 DNA: TGTGCCAGCAGCTTATTGGACAGGGGACCTCAGCCCCAGCATTTT.

V is TRBV6-5 and J is TRBJ2-7; unclear D gene. The CDR3 has 15 residues. Germline V gene data show CDR1 as MNHEY and CDR2 as SVGAGI. Trimming took off 1 base at V and 0 bases at J, with 10 bases between the two ends. The CDR3 DNA reads TGTGCCAGCAGTTACTTTGACCGTAGCTCCTACGAGCAGTACTTC. Protein sequence: CASSYFDRSSYEQYF.